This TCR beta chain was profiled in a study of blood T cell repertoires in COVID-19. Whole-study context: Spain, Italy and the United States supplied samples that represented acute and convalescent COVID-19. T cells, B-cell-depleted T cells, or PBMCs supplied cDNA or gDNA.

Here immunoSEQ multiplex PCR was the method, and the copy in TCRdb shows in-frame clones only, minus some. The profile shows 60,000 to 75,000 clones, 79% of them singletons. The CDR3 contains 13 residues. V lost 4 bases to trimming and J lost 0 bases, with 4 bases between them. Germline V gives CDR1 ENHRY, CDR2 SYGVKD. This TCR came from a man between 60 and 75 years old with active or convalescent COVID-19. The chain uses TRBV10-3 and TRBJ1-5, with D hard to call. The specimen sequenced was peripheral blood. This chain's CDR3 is CAISVYSNQPQHF. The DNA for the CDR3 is TGTGCCATCAGTGTTTATAGCAATCAGCCCCAGCATTTT.